This T cell receptor (beta chain) is drawn from a study of T cell responses to AZD1222 COVID-19 vaccine. Study-level points and caveats: White British ancestry dominated among donors, who included more females, and clonal diversity was possibly underestimated.

Sequencing was performed with immunoSEQ multiplex PCR; in TCRdb, only in-frame clones are kept and a portion is missing. The data contain 110,000 to 150,000 clones, about 93% of them singletons. This clone was counted many times. Its target is unknown. Germline CDR1 PRHDT, CDR2 FYEKMQ (reference sequence). Trimming shortened V by 0 bases and J by 3 bases, and 12 bases separated the two germline ends. The CDR3 has 17 residues. The chain employs TRBV13 and TRBJ1-6; possible D gene TRBD1, 5 bases. Material: peripheral blood, obtained on day 0 of AZD1222 vaccination. The sequence came from an adult in good health. The CDR3 is CASSLGRQGHYNSPLHF. The CDR3 DNA sequence: TGTGCCAGCAGCTTAGGCCGCCAGGGCCACTATAATTCACCCCTCCACTTT.